The 4 T cell receptor beta chains given below trace back to one sample, sequenced in a study of OX40 agonist ivuxolimab in advanced cancers. Library prep was done by the immunoSEQ multiplex PCR assay. TCRdb holds this immuneACCESS table with in-frame rearrangements only. Some clones are missing; in checked studies, unresolved V genes explain under half, and the rest has no known cause. The sample includes 65,000 to 95,000 clones, with 86% observed a single time. The ten top clones hold under 7.5% of the sample. Here the sequenced sample was CD4+ or CD8+ T cells sorted from blood, taken in a trial of the OX40 agonist ivuxolimab. Receptors originate from an adult with an advanced solid tumor such as melanoma, head and neck, liver or kidney cancer.

The V gene is TRBV7-8, the J gene TRBJ1-1; a possible D gene is TRBD1 (5 bases). The V end was cut by 4 bases, the J end by 4 bases, with 16 bases between. Germline V CDR1 and CDR2: SGHVS, FQNEAQ. The CDR3 runs 15 residues. CDR3 protein: CASSSLPGVGTEAFF. CDR3 coding DNA: TGTGCCAGCAGCTCCCTCCCGGGGGTAGGCACTGAAGCTTTCTTT.

The chain links TRBV6-6 to TRBJ2-5; perhaps D is TRBD1 or TRBD2 (7 bases each). Judging by the DNA end, TRBJ2-7 fits better; the J call may be wrong. The CDR3 sequence is 15 residues long. Looked up from germline, CDR1 is MNHNY and CDR2 is SVGAGI (reference sequence). CDR3 amino acids: CASSPPPGGGYEQYF. CDR3 DNA sequence: TGTGCCAGCAGTCCCCCTCCAGGGGGGGGCTACGAGCAGTACTTC.

The J gene is TRBJ1-1, the V gene TRBV7-3; no clear D gene. The V and J ends lost 1 base and 1 base respectively, with 10 bases between them. This CDR3 is built from 15 residues. CDR1 is SGHTA and CDR2 is FQGTGA in the germline V gene. CDR3 bases: TGTGCCAGCAGCTTAAGGGTCGTCGCGAACACTGAAGCTTTCTTT. It specifies CASSLRVVANTEAFF.

The chain links TRBV5-1 to TRBJ1-2; unclear D gene. Germline V lookup: CDR1 SGHRS, CDR2 YFSETQ. The CDR3 sequence is 12 residues long. The germline V and J ends were trimmed by 5 bases and 8 bases, with 13 bases remaining between them. The CDR3 region has the DNA TGCGCCAGCAGATCAGAGAAGAGGGGCTACACCTTC. It is translated as CASRSEKRGYTF.